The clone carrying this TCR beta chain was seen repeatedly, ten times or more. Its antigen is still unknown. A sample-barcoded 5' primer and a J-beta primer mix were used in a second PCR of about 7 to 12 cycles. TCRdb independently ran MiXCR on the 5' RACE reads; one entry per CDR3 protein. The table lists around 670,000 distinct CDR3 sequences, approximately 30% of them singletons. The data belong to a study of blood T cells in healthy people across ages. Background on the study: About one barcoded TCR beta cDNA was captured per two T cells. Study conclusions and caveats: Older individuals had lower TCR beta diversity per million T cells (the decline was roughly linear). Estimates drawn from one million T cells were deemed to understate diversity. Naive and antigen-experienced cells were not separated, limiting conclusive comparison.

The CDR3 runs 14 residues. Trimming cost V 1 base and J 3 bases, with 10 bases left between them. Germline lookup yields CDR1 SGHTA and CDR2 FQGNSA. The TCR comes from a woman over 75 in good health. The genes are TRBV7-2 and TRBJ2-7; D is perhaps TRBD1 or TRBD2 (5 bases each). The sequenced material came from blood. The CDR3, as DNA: TGTGCCAGCAGCTTAGGGGGGAACGGCTACGAGCAGTACTTC. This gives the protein CASSLGGNGYEQYF.